A selection of T cell receptor beta chains follows, all from one sample in a study of blood T cell repertoires in COVID-19. The repertoire was sequenced with immunoSEQ multiplex PCR; TCRdb's copy has only in-frame clones and lacks some. The profile shows about 130,000 clones, around nine tenths of them singletons. The specimen was peripheral blood. Receptors were obtained from a woman aged 65 to 85 with COVID-19, enrolled during active disease. Both conserved end residues are part of each CDR3. The order of the fields is CDR3 DNA, CDR3 protein, D gene, V gene, clone size, J gene. D genes are given only for firm matches. For some rows the clone size is stated as once, few or many, or as a class when expanded; others skip it.

TGTGCCAGTAGTACCCCGACAGGGTTTCTTAGCAATCAGCCCCAGCATTTT	CASSTPTGFLSNQPQHF	TRBD1	TRBV19	.	TRBJ1-5
TGTGCCAGCAGTCCCCGGACATGGAAGAATTCACCCCTCCACTTT	CASSPRTWKNSPLHF	.	TRBV6-5	.	TRBJ1-6
TGTGCCAGCAGTTATTGGGACAGTGAAAATTCACCCCTCCACTTT	CASSYWDSENSPLHF	TRBD1	TRBV6-6	.	TRBJ1-6
TGTGCCAGCTCACCCGCAGGCAGCCCTAACTATGGCTACACCTTC	CASSPAGSPNYGYTF	.	TRBV18	.	TRBJ1-2
TGTGCCAGCTCACGGCAGGGGGCGGATTCACCCCTCCACTTT	CASSRQGADSPLHF	TRBD1	TRBV18	.	TRBJ1-6
TGTGCCAGCAGCGCCAGTACCGGGATCTTAGACTACGAGCAGTACTTC	CASSASTGILDYEQYF	.	TRBV9	.	TRBJ2-7
TGTGCCAGCAGCCAAAGCGGGGGGGCGAGAGATACGCAGTATTTT	CASSQSGGARDTQYF	TRBD2	TRBV3-1/TRBV3-2	.	TRBJ2-3
TGTGCCAGCACTGCGACAGGCTTGAACACTGAAGCTTTCTTT	CASTATGLNTEAFF	.	TRBV6-5	.	TRBJ1-1
TGTGCCAGCACCCCGGGGGGGAGCGGGGGACCCGGGTACTTC	CASTPGGSGGPGYF	TRBD2	TRBV6-2/TRBV6-3	once	TRBJ2-5
TGTGCCAGCAGCTTAGGGTCAGGGAACTATGGCTACACCTTC	CASSLGSGNYGYTF	.	TRBV7-9	.	TRBJ1-2
TGTGCCAGCAGCAGACGACTAGCGGGGCTTCTGGCGGATGAGCAGTTCTTC	CASSRRLAGLLADEQFF	TRBD2	TRBV5-6	few	TRBJ2-1
TGTGCCAGCAGCCAAGACGTTGGGCACGCGGGGGATTCACCCCTCCACTTT	CASSQDVGHAGDSPLHF	.	TRBV3-1/TRBV3-2	.	TRBJ1-6
TGTGCCAGCAGCGCGCGGGACAGGGGCCCGGATGGCTACACCTTC	CASSARDRGPDGYTF	TRBD1	TRBV11-3	.	TRBJ1-2
TGTGCCAGTTCACAGGGTGCCAATCAGCCCCAGCATTTT	CASSQGANQPQHF	.	TRBV6-5	few	TRBJ1-5
TGTGCCAGCAGCTTGGACAGGGGAAATTCACCCCTCCACTTT	CASSLDRGNSPLHF	TRBD1	TRBV3-1/TRBV3-2	.	TRBJ1-6
TGTGCCAGCAGTGAAGGGGCAGGGGGGTATGGCTACACCTTC	CASSEGAGGYGYTF	TRBD1	TRBV2	.	TRBJ1-2
TGTGCCAGCAGTTTAGCCCGGACTAGCGGGGGGGTAGGTGAGCAGTTCTTC	CASSLARTSGGVGEQFF	TRBD2	TRBV27	.	TRBJ2-1
TGTGCCCGAGGCTACCAGGGGGCCCAGTACTTC	CARGYQGAQYF	TRBD1	TRBV30	once	TRBJ2-5
TGTGCCAGTAGTATCGGGGGGTTCGGTTTCGGGGAGCTGTTTTTT	CASSIGGFGFGELFF	TRBD2	TRBV19	.	TRBJ2-2
TGCGCCAGCAGCCCAGAGGGCTCCTATGGCTACACCTTC	CASSPEGSYGYTF	.	TRBV5-1	.	TRBJ1-2
TGTGCCAGCAGCTCGCGGGACGGGGACGCAGGTGGCTACACCTTC	CASSSRDGDAGGYTF	.	TRBV11-2	.	TRBJ1-2
TGTGCCAGCAGCTTAGATTCGGGTCTGAACGAGCAGTACTTC	CASSLDSGLNEQYF	.	TRBV7-9	.	TRBJ2-7
TGTGCCAGCAGTATACGACAGGGCAACCCCTACGAGCAGTACTTC	CASSIRQGNPYEQYF	TRBD1	TRBV27	.	TRBJ2-7
TGTGCCAGCAGTTTAGGCAGGGTATCAGGCTACACCTTC	CASSLGRVSGYTF	.	TRBV12-3/TRBV12-4	.	TRBJ1-2
TGTGCCAGCAGCTTAGTATCCCGGCCGGGACAGGTCAATCAGCCCCAGCATTTT	CASSLVSRPGQVNQPQHF	TRBD1	TRBV7-2	few	TRBJ1-5
TGTGCCAGCAGGAATCCGGGACAGGACTACGAGCAGTACTTC	CASRNPGQDYEQYF	TRBD1	TRBV6-6	.	TRBJ2-7
TGTGCCAGCAGCCCGACAGGGGGCGCGGATTCACCCCTCCACTTT	CASSPTGGADSPLHF	TRBD1	TRBV7-6	.	TRBJ1-6
TGTGCCAGCAGTTACGGGACTAGCTCCGGGGAGCTGTTTTTT	CASSYGTSSGELFF	TRBD2	TRBV6-5	.	TRBJ2-2
TGTGCCAGCAGCTTAAGAGCCTATGGCTACACCTTC	CASSLRAYGYTF	.	TRBV7-9	.	TRBJ1-2
TGCGCCAGCACCACCGGAGGGCTTGGCACCGGGGAGCTGTTTTTT	CASTTGGLGTGELFF	.	TRBV5-1	.	TRBJ2-2
TGTGCCACCAGTGATTTCGCCGGGACACCGGGCGATGAGCAGTTCTTC	CATSDFAGTPGDEQFF	.	TRBV24-1	.	TRBJ2-1
TGTGCCAGCTCACCACCACCCAGGGGATACACTGAAGCTTTCTTT	CASSPPPRGYTEAFF	.	TRBV18	once	TRBJ1-1
TGTGCCAGCAGTCCGACAGGACTGTATGGCTACACCTTC	CASSPTGLYGYTF	.	TRBV6-5	few	TRBJ1-2
TGTGCCAGCAGCTTAGAGGGCCCAGGGGGGTACAATGAGCAGTTCTTC	CASSLEGPGGYNEQFF	.	TRBV7-6	.	TRBJ2-1
TGTGCCACCAGCGGGACCCGAAGCTCCTACAATGAGCAGTTCTTC	CATSGTRSSYNEQFF	TRBD2	TRBV19	.	TRBJ2-1
TGTGCCAGCAGACAGGGACAGGGAGTAAGAGATTCACCCCTCCACTTT	CASRQGQGVRDSPLHF	TRBD1	TRBV6-6	.	TRBJ1-6
TGTGCCAGCTCACCGGGGCAGGGTGGTGAAGCTTTCTTT	CASSPGQGGEAFF	.	TRBV18	once	TRBJ1-1
TGTGCCAGCAGCTTGTATGGGACAGGGGTCACCGGGGAGCTGTTTTTT	CASSLYGTGVTGELFF	TRBD1	TRBV5-6	.	TRBJ2-2
TGCGCCAGCAGCTTGAACAGGGGTTTTGGGGCTGAAGCTTTCTTT	CASSLNRGFGAEAFF	TRBD1	TRBV5-1	few	TRBJ1-1
TGCGCCAGCAGCCCTCGGACAGGGGGATTCACTGAAGCTTTCTTT	CASSPRTGGFTEAFF	TRBD1	TRBV5-1	.	TRBJ1-1
TGTGCCAGCACCCAAGCGGGGGTCTCTGGAAACACCATATATTTT	CASTQAGVSGNTIYF	.	TRBV28	.	TRBJ1-3
TGTGCCAGCAGCTTAGAAACCGGGACAGATTATGGCTACACCTTC	CASSLETGTDYGYTF	TRBD1	TRBV7-8	.	TRBJ1-2
TGTGCCAGCAGCCACCGGGACAGGGTTCCTGAAGCTTTCTTT	CASSHRDRVPEAFF	TRBD1	TRBV5-6	few	TRBJ1-1
TGTGCCAGCAGCCAAGGCCCCATAGCCCAAGAGACCCAGTACTTC	CASSQGPIAQETQYF	.	TRBV3-1/TRBV3-2	.	TRBJ2-5
TGTGCCAGCAGCTCGACAGGGTCTGGAAACACCATATATTTT	CASSSTGSGNTIYF	TRBD1	TRBV7-3	.	TRBJ1-3
TGTGCCAGCAGTTACGTTGACACATCCGAGCAGTACTTC	CASSYVDTSEQYF	.	TRBV6-5	.	TRBJ2-7
TGTGCCAGCAGCCAAGATCTCCCCACAGGGCAGAGGGAGGGCACTGAAGCTTTCTTT	CASSQDLPTGQREGTEAFF	.	TRBV3-1/TRBV3-2	few	TRBJ1-1
TGTGCCAGCAGTTCCCAGGGGGCGGTCGGAGAGACCCAGTACTTC	CASSSQGAVGETQYF	TRBD1	TRBV27	.	TRBJ2-5
TGTGCCAGCAGTGAGGGGGGGAGAGGGAACACTGAAGCTTTCTTT	CASSEGGRGNTEAFF	.	TRBV2	.	TRBJ1-1
TGTGCCAGCAGCCCGTTGACAGGGGAGAGTGGCTACACCTTC	CASSPLTGESGYTF	TRBD1	TRBV5-6	few	TRBJ1-2
TGTGCCAGCAGCTCTACGGGGGGGAACTATGGCTACACCTTC	CASSSTGGNYGYTF	.	TRBV7-2	.	TRBJ1-2
TGTGCCAGCAGCTTAGTAGCGGGGGCCAAAAACATTCAGTACTTC	CASSLVAGAKNIQYF	TRBD2	TRBV11-2	.	TRBJ2-4